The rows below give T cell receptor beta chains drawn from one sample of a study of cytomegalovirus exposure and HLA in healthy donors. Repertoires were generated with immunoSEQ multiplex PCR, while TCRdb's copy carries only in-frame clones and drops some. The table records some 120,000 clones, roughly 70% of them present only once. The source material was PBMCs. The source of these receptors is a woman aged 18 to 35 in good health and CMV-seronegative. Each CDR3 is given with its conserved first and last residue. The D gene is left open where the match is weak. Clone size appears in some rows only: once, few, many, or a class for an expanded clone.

CDR3nt: TGCGCCAGCAGCGGTGGGGACAGGGGAATAGCTGAAGCTTTCTTT
CDR3aa: CASSGGDRGIAEAFF
len: 15
d_gene: TRBD1
v_gene: TRBV5-1
abundance: -
j_gene: TRBJ1-1

CDR3nt: TGTGCCAGCAACCTCGACAGGGGCACTGAAGCTTTCTTT
CDR3aa: CASNLDRGTEAFF
len: 13
d_gene: TRBD1
v_gene: TRBV11-2
abundance: -
j_gene: TRBJ1-1

CDR3nt: TGCGCCAGCAGCTTGGGGGACAGGGCTAATTCACCCCTCCACTTT
CDR3aa: CASSLGDRANSPLHF
len: 15
d_gene: TRBD1
v_gene: TRBV5-1
abundance: -
j_gene: TRBJ1-6

CDR3nt: TGTGCCAGCAGTTTAAGGCGGACGGGGGCTGAAGCTTTCTTT
CDR3aa: CASSLRRTGAEAFF
len: 14
d_gene: -
v_gene: TRBV28
abundance: once
j_gene: TRBJ1-1

CDR3nt: TGTGCCAGCAGTGCCCTGACAGTAGGGGACACTGAAGCTTTCTTT
CDR3aa: CASSALTVGDTEAFF
len: 15
d_gene: -
v_gene: TRBV28
abundance: -
j_gene: TRBJ1-1

CDR3nt: TGTGCCAGCAGCTTAGAAGGCGGGGGGGGTTACAATGAGCAGTTCTTC
CDR3aa: CASSLEGGGGYNEQFF
len: 16
d_gene: TRBD2
v_gene: TRBV7-8
abundance: few
j_gene: TRBJ2-1

CDR3nt: TGCGCCAGCAGCCAAGAGCTTAGCTTTCAGACCCAGTACTTC
CDR3aa: CASSQELSFQTQYF
len: 14
d_gene: -
v_gene: TRBV4-1
abundance: -
j_gene: TRBJ2-5

CDR3nt: TGTGCCAGCAGTTTTGTAGTCGACACTGAAGCTTTCTTT
CDR3aa: CASSFVVDTEAFF
len: 13
d_gene: -
v_gene: TRBV27
abundance: -
j_gene: TRBJ1-1

CDR3nt: TGCGCCAGCAGCGACCCGGGACAGCTTCAAGGCTACACCTTC
CDR3aa: CASSDPGQLQGYTF
len: 14
d_gene: TRBD1
v_gene: TRBV5-1
abundance: -
j_gene: TRBJ1-2

CDR3nt: TGTGCCAGCAGTTACTCGGGGGGAATGGGCAATCAGCCCCAGCATTTT
CDR3aa: CASSYSGGMGNQPQHF
len: 16
d_gene: -
v_gene: TRBV6-5
abundance: few
j_gene: TRBJ1-5

CDR3nt: TGTGCCAGCAGTAGGGACTGGACCTACGAGCAGTACTTC
CDR3aa: CASSRDWTYEQYF
len: 13
d_gene: -
v_gene: TRBV6-1
abundance: few
j_gene: TRBJ2-7

CDR3nt: TGTGCCAGCAGTCTCACAGGGGGTGACACTGAAGCTTTCTTT
CDR3aa: CASSLTGGDTEAFF
len: 14
d_gene: TRBD1
v_gene: TRBV6-6
abundance: -
j_gene: TRBJ1-1

CDR3nt: TGTGCCATATACATGGACAGGGAGGTGGGCGGCTACACCTTC
CDR3aa: CAIYMDREVGGYTF
len: 14
d_gene: TRBD1
v_gene: TRBV10-3
abundance: -
j_gene: TRBJ1-2

CDR3nt: TGTGCCAGCGCGGAGGACAGGGACTACGAGCAGTACTTC
CDR3aa: CASAEDRDYEQYF
len: 13
d_gene: TRBD1
v_gene: TRBV2
abundance: -
j_gene: TRBJ2-7

CDR3nt: TGTGCCAGCAGAGGTCTGACAGGGATGAATCAGCCCCAGCATTTT
CDR3aa: CASRGLTGMNQPQHF
len: 15
d_gene: TRBD1
v_gene: TRBV6-1
abundance: -
j_gene: TRBJ1-5

CDR3nt: TGTGCCAGCAGCTCCAGGGTACAGGGGGTTGGGGGGGCCAACGTCCTGACTTTC
CDR3aa: CASSSRVQGVGGANVLTF
len: 18
d_gene: TRBD1
v_gene: TRBV5-5
abundance: once
j_gene: TRBJ2-6

CDR3nt: TGCGCCAGCAGAACCGGACAGGGGGACACTGAAGCTTTCTTT
CDR3aa: CASRTGQGDTEAFF
len: 14
d_gene: TRBD1
v_gene: TRBV5-1
abundance: -
j_gene: TRBJ1-1

CDR3nt: TGTGCCAGTAGTATCGGCGGGAATCAGCCCCAGCATTTT
CDR3aa: CASSIGGNQPQHF
len: 13
d_gene: -
v_gene: TRBV19
abundance: -
j_gene: TRBJ1-5

CDR3nt: TGTGCCAGCAGCGCCCAGGGAGGGATGGGCTATGGCTACACCTTC
CDR3aa: CASSAQGGMGYGYTF
len: 15
d_gene: -
v_gene: TRBV2
abundance: -
j_gene: TRBJ1-2